The source of this T cell receptor beta chain is a study of CD8 T cells in Susac syndrome. General observations from the study: The authors acknowledged that the study's TCR sequencing and HLA analysis involved relatively few individuals.

CD8+ and CD4+ T cells from blood underwent TCR beta sequencing. TEMRA cells were enriched by FACS, and CD4+ and CD8+ T cells were negatively isolated. Reverse transcription of 0.5 to 1 ug RNA was performed with random hexamers. Multiplex PCR with immunoSEQ amplified the TCR beta CDR3 across 54 Vbeta and 13 Jbeta. TCRdb ran MiXCR on the immunoSEQ multiplex PCR reads and lists one entry per CDR3 protein. The sample holds just over 300,000 distinct CDR3 sequences, 92% seen once. Of note for this clonotype: What it binds is unknown.

This CDR3 spans 20 amino acids. Deletions cut 7 bases from V and 1 base from J, with 32 bases between. The germline V gene has CDR1 SGDLS and CDR2 YYNGEE. What was sequenced was CD4+ T cells from PBMCs. This TCR was sampled from a human donor with multiple sclerosis. This chain joins TRBV9 and TRBJ1-2, with unresolved D. CDR3 in amino acids: CASLGSRHYSTRSLNYGYTF. The CDR3 nucleotides read TGTGCCAGCCTGGGGTCCCGACATTACTCGACCAGGAGCCTTAACTATGGCTACACCTTC. Looking up the rest from reference TRBV9 and TRBJ1-2 gives the full variable domain: DSGVTQTPKHLITATGQRVTLRCSPRSGDLSVYWYQQSLDQGLQFLIQYYNGEERAKGNILERFSAQQFPDLHSELNLSSLELGDSALYFCASLGSRHYSTRSLNYGYTFGSGTRLTVV.